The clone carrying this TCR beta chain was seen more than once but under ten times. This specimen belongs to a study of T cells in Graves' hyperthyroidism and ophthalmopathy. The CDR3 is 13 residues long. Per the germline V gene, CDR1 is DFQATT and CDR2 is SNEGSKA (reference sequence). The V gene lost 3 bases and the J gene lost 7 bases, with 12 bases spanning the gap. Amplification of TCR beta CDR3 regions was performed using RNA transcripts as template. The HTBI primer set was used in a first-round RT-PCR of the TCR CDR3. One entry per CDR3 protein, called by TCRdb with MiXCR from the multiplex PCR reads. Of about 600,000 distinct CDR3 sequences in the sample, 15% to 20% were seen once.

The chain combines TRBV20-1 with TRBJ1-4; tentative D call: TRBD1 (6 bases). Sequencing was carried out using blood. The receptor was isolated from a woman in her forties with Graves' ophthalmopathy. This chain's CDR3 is CSASRGGAEKLFF. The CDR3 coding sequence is TGCAGTGCTAGCCGGGGGGGGGCTGAAAAACTGTTTTTT.